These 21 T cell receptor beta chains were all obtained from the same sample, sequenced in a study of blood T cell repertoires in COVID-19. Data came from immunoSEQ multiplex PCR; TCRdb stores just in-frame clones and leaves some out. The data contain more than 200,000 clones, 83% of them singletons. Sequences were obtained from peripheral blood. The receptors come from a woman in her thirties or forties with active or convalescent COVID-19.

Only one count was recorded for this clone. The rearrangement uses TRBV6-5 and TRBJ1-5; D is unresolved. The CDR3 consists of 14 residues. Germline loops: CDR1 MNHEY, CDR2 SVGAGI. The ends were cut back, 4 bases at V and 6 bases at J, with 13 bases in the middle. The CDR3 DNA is TGTGCCAGCAGTTCGGAGCCAGCGTTTCAGCCCCAGCATTTT. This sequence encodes CASSSEPAFQPQHF.

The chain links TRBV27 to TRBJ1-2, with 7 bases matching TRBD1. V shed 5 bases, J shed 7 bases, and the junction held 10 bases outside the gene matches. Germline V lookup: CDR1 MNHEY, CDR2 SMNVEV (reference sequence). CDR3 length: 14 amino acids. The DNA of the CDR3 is TGTGCCAGCAGTGAACGGACAGGTCCAAGTGGCTACACCTTC. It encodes CASSERTGPSGYTF.

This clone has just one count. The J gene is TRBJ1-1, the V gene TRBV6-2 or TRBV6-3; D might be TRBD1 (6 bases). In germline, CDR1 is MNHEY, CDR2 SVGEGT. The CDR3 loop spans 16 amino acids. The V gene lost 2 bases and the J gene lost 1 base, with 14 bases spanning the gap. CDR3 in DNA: TGTGCCAGCAGTTACCCCTTACAGGGCCGGAACACTGAAGCTTTCTTT. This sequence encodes CASSYPLQGRNTEAFF.

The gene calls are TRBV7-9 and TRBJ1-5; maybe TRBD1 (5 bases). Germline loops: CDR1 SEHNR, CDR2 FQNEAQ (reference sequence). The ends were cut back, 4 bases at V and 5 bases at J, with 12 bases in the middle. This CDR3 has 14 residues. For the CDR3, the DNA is TGTGCCAGCAGCTCGGCAGGGTGGGATCAGCCCCAGCATTTT. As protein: CASSSAGWDQPQHF.

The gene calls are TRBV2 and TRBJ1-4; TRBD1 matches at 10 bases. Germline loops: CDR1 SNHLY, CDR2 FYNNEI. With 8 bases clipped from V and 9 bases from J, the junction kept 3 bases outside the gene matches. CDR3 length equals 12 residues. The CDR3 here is CASLGQGKKLFF. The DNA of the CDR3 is TGTGCCAGCTTGGGACAGGGGAAAAAACTGTTTTTT. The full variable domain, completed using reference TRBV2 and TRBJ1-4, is EPEVTQTPSHQVTQMGQEVILRCVPISNHLYFYWYRQILGQKVEFLVSFYNNEISEKSEIFDDQFSVERPDGSNFTLKIRSTKLEDSAMYFCASLGQGKKLFFGSGTQLSVL.

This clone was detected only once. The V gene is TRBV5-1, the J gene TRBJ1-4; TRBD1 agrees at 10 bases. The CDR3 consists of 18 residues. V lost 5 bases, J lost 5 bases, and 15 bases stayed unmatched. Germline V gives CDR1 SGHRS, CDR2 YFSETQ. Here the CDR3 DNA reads TGCGCCAGCAGTTTTTCCGGGACAGGGGCGGTTAAAAATGAAAAACTGTTTTTT. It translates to CASSFSGTGAVKNEKLFF.

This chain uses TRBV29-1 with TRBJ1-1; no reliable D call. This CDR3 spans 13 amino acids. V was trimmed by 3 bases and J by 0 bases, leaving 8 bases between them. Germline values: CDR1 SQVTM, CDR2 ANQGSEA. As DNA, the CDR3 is TGCAGCGTTGATCCGGAGTTGAACACTGAAGCTTTCTTT. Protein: CSVDPELNTEAFF.

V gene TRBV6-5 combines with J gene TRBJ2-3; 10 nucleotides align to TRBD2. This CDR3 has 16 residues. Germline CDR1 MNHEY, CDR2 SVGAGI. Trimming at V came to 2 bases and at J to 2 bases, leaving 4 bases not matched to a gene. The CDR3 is CASSYRGTSVTDTQYF. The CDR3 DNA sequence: TGTGCCAGCAGTTACAGGGGGACTAGCGTCACAGATACGCAGTATTTT.

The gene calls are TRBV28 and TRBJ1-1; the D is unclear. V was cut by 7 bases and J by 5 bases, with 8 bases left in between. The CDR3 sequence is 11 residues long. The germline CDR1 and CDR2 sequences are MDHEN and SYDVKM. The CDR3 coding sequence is TGTGCCAGCATCTGGAGGACTGAAGCTTTCTTT. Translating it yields CASIWRTEAFF.

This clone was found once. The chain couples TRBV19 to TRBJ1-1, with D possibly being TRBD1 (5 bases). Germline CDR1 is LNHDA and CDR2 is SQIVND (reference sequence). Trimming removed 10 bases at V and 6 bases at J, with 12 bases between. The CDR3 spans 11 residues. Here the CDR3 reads CATRGESEAFF. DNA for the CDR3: TGTGCCACTAGAGGGGAATCTGAAGCTTTCTTT.

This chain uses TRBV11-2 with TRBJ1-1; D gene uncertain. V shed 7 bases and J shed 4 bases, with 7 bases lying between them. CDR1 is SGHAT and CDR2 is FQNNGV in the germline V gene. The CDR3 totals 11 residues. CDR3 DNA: TGTGCCAGCACGGGGTCCACTGAAGCTTTCTTT. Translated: CASTGSTEAFF.

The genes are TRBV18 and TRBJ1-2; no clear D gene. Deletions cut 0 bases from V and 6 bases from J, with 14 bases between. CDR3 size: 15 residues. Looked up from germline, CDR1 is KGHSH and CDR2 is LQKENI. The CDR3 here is CASSPPPANVHGYTF. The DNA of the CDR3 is TGTGCCAGCTCACCACCTCCCGCGAACGTCCATGGCTACACCTTC.

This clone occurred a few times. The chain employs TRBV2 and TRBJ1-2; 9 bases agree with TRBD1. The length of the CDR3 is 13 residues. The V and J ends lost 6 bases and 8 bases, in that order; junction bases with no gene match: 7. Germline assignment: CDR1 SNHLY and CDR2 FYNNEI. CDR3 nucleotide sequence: TGTGCCAGCAGCCCCGACAGGGGGGGCGGCTACACCTTC. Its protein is CASSPDRGGGYTF.

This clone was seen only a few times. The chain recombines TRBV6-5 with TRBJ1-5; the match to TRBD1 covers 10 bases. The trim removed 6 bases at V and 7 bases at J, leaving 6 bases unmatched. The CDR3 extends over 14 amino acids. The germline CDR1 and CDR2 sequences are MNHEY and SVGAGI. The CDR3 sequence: CASRTEDRGQPQHF. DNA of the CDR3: TGTGCCAGCAGAACGGAGGACAGGGGGCAGCCCCAGCATTTT.

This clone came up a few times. Here the CDR3 reads CASSFINEQFF. CDR3 DNA sequence: TGTGCCAGCAGTTTTATTAATGAGCAGTTCTTC. This chain joins TRBV27 and TRBJ2-1; no firm D call. Germline CDR1 is MNHEY and CDR2 is SMNVEV (reference sequence). Trimming took off 3 bases at V and 7 bases at J, with 4 bases between the two ends. CDR3 length equals 11 residues.

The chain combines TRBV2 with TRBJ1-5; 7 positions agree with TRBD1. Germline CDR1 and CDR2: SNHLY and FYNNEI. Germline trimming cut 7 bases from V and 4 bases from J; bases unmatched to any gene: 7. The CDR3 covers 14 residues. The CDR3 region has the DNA TGTGCCAGCAACTGGGACAGCGGAAATCAGCCCCAGCATTTT. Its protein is CASNWDSGNQPQHF.

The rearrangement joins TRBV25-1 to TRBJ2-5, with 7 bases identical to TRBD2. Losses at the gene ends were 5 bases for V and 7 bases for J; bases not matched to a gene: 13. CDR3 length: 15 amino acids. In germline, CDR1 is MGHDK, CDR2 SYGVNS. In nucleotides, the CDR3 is TGTGCCAGCAGTAAAAGCGGGACGACCGGGGTGACCCAGTACTTC. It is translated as CASSKSGTTGVTQYF.

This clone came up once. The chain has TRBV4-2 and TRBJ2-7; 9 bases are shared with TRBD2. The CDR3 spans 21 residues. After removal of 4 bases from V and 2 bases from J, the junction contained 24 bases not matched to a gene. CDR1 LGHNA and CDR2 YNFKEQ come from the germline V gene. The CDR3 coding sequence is TGTGCCAGCAGCCCGCGGGGGGCGACTAGCGGAGACCTGGGGGCCACCTACGAGCAGTACTTC. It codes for CASSPRGATSGDLGATYEQYF.

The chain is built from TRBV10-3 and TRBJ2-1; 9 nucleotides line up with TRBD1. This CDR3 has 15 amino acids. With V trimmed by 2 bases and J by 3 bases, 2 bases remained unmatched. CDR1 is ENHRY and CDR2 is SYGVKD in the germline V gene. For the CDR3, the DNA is TGTGCCATCAGTGAGATGACAGGGGGCTACAATGAGCAGTTCTTC. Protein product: CAISEMTGGYNEQFF.

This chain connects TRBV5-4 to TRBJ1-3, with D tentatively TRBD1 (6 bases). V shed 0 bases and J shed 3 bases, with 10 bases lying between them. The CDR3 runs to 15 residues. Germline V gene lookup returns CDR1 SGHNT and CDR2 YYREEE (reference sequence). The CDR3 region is CASSLGTVFGNTIYF. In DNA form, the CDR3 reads TGTGCCAGCAGCTTGGGGACAGTTTTTGGAAACACCATATATTTT. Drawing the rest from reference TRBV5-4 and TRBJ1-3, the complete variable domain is ETGVTQSPTHLIKTRGQQVTLRCSSQSGHNTVSWYQQALGQGPQFIFQYYREEENGRGNFPPRFSGLQFPNYSSELNVNALELDDSALYLCASSLGTVFGNTIYFGEGSWLTVV.

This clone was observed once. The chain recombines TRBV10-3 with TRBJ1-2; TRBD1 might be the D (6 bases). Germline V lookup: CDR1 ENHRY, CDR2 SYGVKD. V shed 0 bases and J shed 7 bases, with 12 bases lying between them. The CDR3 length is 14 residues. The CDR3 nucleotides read TGTGCCATCAGTGAGTCAGCAGGGGCGGGTGGCTACACCTTC. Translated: CAISESAGAGGYTF.